Here is one TCR beta chain with its context. The sample originates from a study of identifying expanded T cells in peripheral blood. Trimming removed 6 bases from V and 2 bases from J, with 5 bases in between. Germline CDR1 SNHLY, CDR2 FYNNEI. The CDR3 totals 13 residues. Healthy donors had no documented immune events, such as infections, while sampled. Clones were read by immunoSEQ multiplex PCR, and TCRdb kept only the in-frame ones, dropping some. Among over 85,000 clones listed, about 87% were seen once. V usage is TRBV2 and J usage is TRBJ2-6; no reliable D call. The source of this sequence is a person aged 18-70 years in good health. Sequenced sample: blood. The CDR3 bases are TGTGCCAGCAGCGCTACTGGGGCCAACGTCCTGACTTTC. Translation: CASSATGANVLTF. The variable domain in full, completed from reference TRBV2 and TRBJ2-6, reads EPEVTQTPSHQVTQMGQEVILRCVPISNHLYFYWYRQILGQKVEFLVSFYNNEISEKSEIFDDQFSVERPDGSNFTLKIRSTKLEDSAMYFCASSATGANVLTFGAGSRLTVL.